This entry is about one T cell receptor (beta chain). The CDR3 sequence is 14 residues long. Trimming pared 4 bases from V and 8 bases from J, leaving 13 bases between. Germline CDR1 and CDR2: SGDLS and YYNGEE. Clones were read by immunoSEQ multiplex PCR, and TCRdb kept only the in-frame ones, dropping some. The table shows about 36,000 clones, with roughly 87% occurring only once. This specimen comes from a study of blood T cell repertoires in COVID-19. This clonotype originated in a man aged 55-75 years with acute or convalescent COVID-19. The specimen was peripheral blood. V is TRBV9 and J is TRBJ1-6; D remains unclear. The DNA of the CDR3 is TGTGCCAGCAGCCCCGAAGACTCTTATTCACCCCTCCACTTT. It codes for CASSPEDSYSPLHF.